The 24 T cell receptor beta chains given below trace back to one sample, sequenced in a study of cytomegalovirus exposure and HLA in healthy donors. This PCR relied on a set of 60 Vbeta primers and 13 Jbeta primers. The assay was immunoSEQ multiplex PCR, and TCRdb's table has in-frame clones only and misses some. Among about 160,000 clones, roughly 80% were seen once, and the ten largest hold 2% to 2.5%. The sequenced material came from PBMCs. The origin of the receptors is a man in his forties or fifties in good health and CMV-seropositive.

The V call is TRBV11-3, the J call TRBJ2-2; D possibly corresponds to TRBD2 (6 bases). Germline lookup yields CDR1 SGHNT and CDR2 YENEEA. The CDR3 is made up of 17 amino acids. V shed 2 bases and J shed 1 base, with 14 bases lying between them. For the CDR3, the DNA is TGTGCCAGCAGCTTACGGTCCCGGGGGAAGAACACCGGGGAGCTGTTTTTT. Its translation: CASSLRSRGKNTGELFF. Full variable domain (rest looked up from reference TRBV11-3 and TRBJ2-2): EAGVVQSPRYKIIEKKQPVAFWCNPISGHNTLYWYLQNLGQGPELLIRYENEEAVDDSQLPKDRFSAERLKGVDSTLKIQPAELGDSAVYLCASSLRSRGKNTGELFFGEGSRLTVL.

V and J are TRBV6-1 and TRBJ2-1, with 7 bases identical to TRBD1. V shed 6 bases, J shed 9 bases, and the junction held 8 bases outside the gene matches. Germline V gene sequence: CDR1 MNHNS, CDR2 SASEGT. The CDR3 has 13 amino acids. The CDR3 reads CASRADRAGEQFF. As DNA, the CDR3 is TGTGCCAGCAGAGCTGACAGGGCCGGTGAGCAGTTCTTC.

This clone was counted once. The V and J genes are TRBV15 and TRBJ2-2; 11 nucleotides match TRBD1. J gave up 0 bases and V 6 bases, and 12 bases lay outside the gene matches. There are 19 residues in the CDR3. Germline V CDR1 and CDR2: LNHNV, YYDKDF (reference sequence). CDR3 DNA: TGTGCCACCAGGATTCCGGGACAGGGGGGGGTAGCGAACACCGGGGAGCTGTTTTTT. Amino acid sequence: CATRIPGQGGVANTGELFF.

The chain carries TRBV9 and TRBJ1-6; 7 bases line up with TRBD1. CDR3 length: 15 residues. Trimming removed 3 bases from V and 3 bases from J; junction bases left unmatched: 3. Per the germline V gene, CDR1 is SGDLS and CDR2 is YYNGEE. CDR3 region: CASSDGTDYNSPLHF. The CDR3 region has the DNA TGTGCCAGCAGCGACGGGACAGACTATAATTCACCCCTCCACTTT.

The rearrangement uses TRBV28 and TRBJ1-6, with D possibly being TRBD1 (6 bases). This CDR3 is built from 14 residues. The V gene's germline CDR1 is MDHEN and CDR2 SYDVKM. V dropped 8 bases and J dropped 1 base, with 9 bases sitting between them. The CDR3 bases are TGTGCCAGCCTCGGACAGTCCTATAATTCACCCCTCCACTTT. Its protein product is CASLGQSYNSPLHF.

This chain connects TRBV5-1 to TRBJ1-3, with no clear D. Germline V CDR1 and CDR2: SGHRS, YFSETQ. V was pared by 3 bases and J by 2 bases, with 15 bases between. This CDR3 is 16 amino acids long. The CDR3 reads CASSSLSAATGNTIYF. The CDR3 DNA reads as TGCGCCAGCAGCTCTCTTTCTGCGGCTACTGGAAACACCATATATTTT.

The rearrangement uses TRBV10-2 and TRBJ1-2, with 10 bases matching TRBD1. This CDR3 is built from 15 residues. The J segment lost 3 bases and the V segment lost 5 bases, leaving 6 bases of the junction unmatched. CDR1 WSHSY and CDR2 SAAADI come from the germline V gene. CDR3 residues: CASSIDRGPYYGYTF. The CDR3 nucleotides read TGCGCCAGCAGTATCGACAGGGGGCCCTACTATGGCTACACCTTC.

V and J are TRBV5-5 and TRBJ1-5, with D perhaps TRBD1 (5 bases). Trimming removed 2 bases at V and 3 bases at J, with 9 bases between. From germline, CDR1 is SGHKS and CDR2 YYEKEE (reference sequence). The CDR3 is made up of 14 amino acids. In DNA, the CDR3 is TGTGCCAGCAGCTTTGCGGGGGACAATCAGCCCCAGCATTTT. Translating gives CASSFAGDNQPQHF.

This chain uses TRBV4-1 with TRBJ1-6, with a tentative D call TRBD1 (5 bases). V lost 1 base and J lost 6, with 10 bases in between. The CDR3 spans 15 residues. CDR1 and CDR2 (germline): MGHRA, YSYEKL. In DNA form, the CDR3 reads TGCGCCAGCAGCCAAGCGGCAGGGCGTAATTCACCCCTCCACTTT. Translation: CASSQAAGRNSPLHF.

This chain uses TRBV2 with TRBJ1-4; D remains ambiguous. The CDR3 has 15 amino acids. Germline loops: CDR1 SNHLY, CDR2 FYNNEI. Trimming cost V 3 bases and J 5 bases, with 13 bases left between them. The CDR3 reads CASSELRGKNEKLFF. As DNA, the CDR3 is TGTGCCAGCAGTGAGCTCCGGGGAAAAAATGAAAAACTGTTTTTT. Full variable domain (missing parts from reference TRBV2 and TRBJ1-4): EPEVTQTPSHQVTQMGQEVILRCVPISNHLYFYWYRQILGQKVEFLVSFYNNEISEKSEIFDDQFSVERPDGSNFTLKIRSTKLEDSAMYFCASSELRGKNEKLFFGSGTQLSVL.

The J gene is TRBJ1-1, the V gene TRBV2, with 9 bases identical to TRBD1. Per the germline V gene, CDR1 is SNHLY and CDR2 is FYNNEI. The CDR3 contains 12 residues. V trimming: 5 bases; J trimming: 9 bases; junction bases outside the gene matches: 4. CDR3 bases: TGTGCCAGCAGTCTGGGACAGGGCAAAGCTTTCTTT. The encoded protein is CASSLGQGKAFF.

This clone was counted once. For the CDR3, the DNA is TGTGCCAGTAACGGACAGAGAAATCAGCCCCAGCATTTT. Its translation is CASNGQRNQPQHF. V gene TRBV19 combines with J gene TRBJ1-5; perhaps TRBD1 as D (6 bases). Germline values: CDR1 LNHDA, CDR2 SQIVND (reference sequence). CDR3 length: 13 amino acids. Trimming took off 7 bases at V and 4 bases at J, with 11 bases between the two ends. Using reference TRBV19 and TRBJ1-5 for the parts outside the CDR3, the full variable domain is DGGITQSPKYLFRKEGQNVTLSCEQNLNHDAMYWYRQDPGQGLRLIYYSQIVNDFQKGDIAEGYSVSREKKESFPLTVTSAQKNPTAFYLCASNGQRNQPQHFGDGTRLSIL.

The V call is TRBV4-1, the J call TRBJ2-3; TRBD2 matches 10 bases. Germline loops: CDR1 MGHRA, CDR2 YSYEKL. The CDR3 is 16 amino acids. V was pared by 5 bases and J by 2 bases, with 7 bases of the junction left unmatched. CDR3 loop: CASSFASGGYTDTQYF. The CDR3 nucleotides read TGCGCCAGCAGCTTTGCTAGCGGGGGCTACACAGATACGCAGTATTTT.

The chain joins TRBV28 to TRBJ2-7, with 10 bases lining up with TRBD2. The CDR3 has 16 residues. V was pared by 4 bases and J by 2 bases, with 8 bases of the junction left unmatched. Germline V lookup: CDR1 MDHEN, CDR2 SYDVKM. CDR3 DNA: TGTGCCAGCAGTTACGGACTAGCGGAGAGAACCTACGAGCAGTACTTC. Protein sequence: CASSYGLAERTYEQYF.

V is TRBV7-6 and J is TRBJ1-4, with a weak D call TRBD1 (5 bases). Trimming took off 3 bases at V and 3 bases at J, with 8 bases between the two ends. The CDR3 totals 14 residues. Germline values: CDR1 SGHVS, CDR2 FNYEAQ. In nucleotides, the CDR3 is TGTGCCAGCAGCTTGAAAGGGGCTAATGAAAAACTGTTTTTT. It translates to CASSLKGANEKLFF.

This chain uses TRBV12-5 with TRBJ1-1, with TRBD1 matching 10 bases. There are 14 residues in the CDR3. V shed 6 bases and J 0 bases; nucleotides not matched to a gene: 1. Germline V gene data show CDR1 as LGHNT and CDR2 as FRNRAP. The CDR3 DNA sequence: TGTGCTAGTGGGGGACAGGGGCTGAACACTGAAGCTTTCTTT. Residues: CASGGQGLNTEAFF.

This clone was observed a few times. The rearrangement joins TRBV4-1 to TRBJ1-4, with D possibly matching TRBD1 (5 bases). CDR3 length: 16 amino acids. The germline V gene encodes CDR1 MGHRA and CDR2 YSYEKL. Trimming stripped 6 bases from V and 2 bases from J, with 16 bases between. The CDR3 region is CASREGGGGTNEKLFF. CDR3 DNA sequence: TGCGCCAGCAGGGAAGGTGGCGGGGGGACTAATGAAAAACTGTTTTTT.

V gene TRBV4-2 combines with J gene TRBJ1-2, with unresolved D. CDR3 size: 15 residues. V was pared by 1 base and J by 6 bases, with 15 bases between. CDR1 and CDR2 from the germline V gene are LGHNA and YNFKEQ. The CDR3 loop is CASSQAYGEGHGYTF. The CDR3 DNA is TGTGCCAGCAGCCAAGCCTACGGGGAAGGCCATGGCTACACCTTC.

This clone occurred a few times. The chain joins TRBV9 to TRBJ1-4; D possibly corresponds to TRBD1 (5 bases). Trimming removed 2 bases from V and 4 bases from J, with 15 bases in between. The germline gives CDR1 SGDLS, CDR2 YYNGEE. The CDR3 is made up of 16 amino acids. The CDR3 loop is CASSVQTGTLNEKLFF. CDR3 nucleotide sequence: TGTGCCAGCAGCGTTCAAACAGGCACCCTTAATGAAAAACTGTTTTTT.

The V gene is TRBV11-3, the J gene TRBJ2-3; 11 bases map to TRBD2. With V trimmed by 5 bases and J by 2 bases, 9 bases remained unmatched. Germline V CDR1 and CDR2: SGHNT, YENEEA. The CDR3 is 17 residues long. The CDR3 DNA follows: TGTGCCAGCAGCCCCCCGGTTAGCGGGGGGGACACAGATACGCAGTATTTT. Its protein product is CASSPPVSGGDTDTQYF. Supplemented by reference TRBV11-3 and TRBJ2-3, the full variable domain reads EAGVVQSPRYKIIEKKQPVAFWCNPISGHNTLYWYLQNLGQGPELLIRYENEEAVDDSQLPKDRFSAERLKGVDSTLKIQPAELGDSAVYLCASSPPVSGGDTDTQYFGPGTRLTVL.

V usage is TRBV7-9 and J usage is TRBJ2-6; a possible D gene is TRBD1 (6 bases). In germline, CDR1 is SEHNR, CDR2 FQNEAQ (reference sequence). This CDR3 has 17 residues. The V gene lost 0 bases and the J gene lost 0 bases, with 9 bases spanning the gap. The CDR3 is CASSLARTVSGANVLTF. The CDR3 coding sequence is TGTGCCAGCAGCTTAGCGCGGACAGTCTCTGGGGCCAACGTCCTGACTTTC.

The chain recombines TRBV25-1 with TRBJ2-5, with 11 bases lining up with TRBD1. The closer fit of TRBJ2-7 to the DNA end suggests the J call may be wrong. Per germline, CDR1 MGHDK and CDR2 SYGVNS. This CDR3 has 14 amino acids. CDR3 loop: CASGGQGGYYEQYF. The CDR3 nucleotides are TGTGCCAGCGGGGGACAGGGGGGGTATTACGAGCAGTACTTC.

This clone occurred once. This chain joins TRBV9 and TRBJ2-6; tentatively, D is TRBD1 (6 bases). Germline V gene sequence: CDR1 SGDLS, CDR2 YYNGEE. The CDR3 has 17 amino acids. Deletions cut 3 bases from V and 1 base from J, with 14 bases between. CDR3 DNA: TGTGCCAGCAGCGATACAGGGCTACTTTCTGGGGCCAACGTCCTGACTTTC. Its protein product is CASSDTGLLSGANVLTF.

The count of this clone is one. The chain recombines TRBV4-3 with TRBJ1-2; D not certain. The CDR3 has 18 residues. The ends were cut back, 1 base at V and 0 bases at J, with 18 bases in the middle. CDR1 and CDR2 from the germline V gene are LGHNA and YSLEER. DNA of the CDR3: TGCGCCAGCAGCCAAGCCCGGGGAGGTTGGGCGACTAACTATGGCTACACCTTC. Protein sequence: CASSQARGGWATNYGYTF.